This T cell receptor (beta chain) was profiled in a study of Tregs in tolerant kidney transplant recipients. Libraries were prepared by immunoSEQ multiplex PCR; TCRdb keeps only in-frame clonotypes and omits some of them. The sample lists 50,000 or so clones, less than 95% seen once, with about 0.7% in the top ten. A word on this clone: What it binds is unknown.

Regarding the study as a whole: Activated donor B cell expansion appeared to reveal the most relevant donor-specific TCRbeta repertoire. This study did not directly address biological reproducibility.

This CDR3 region has 14 residues. Deletions cut 4 bases from V and 2 bases from J, with 12 bases between. Germline lookup yields CDR1 SGHRS and CDR2 YFSETQ. The sample taken for sequencing was Tregs from blood. The chain employs TRBV5-1 and TRBJ1-2; a possible D gene is TRBD1 (5 bases). This sequence originates from a human donor in good health. CDR3 sequence: CASSPGWGNYGYTF. The CDR3 bases are TGCGCCAGCAGCCCCGGGTGGGGGAACTATGGCTACACCTTC.